These 17 T cell receptor beta chains were all obtained from the same sample, sequenced in a study of Ad26.COV2.S vaccination and SARS-CoV-2 variants. Sample treatment: about 20 received Ad26.COV2.S at low or high dose, single or two shots; about 5 received placebo; per-sample allocation not given. The samples date from day 63 after the first vaccine or placebo injection. Here immunoSEQ multiplex PCR was the method, and the copy in TCRdb shows in-frame clones only, minus some. Of about 400,000 clones in the sample, 92% were seen once. Sequenced material: peripheral blood, taken in a trial of Ad26.COV2.S vaccine versus placebo. All receptors come from a person between 18 and 60 years old who received the Ad26.COV2.S COVID-19 vaccine or a placebo.

V is TRBV7-2 and J is TRBJ2-2, with 7 nucleotides matching TRBD2. CDR3 length: 14 amino acids. V lost 1 base, J lost 8 bases, and 4 bases stayed unmatched. The germline V gene encodes CDR1 SGHTA and CDR2 FQGNSA. This CDR3 reads CASSLVREVGELFF. CDR3 nucleotides: TGTGCCAGCAGCTTAGTCCGGGAGGTGGGGGAGCTGTTTTTT.

The chain carries TRBV11-2 and TRBJ2-3, with a weak D call TRBD2 (6 bases). The V and J ends lost 1 base and 4 bases respectively, with 15 bases between them. Per germline, CDR1 SGHAT and CDR2 FQNNGV. CDR3 length: 16 amino acids. Here the CDR3 reads CASSLASEFKSDTQYF. The CDR3 DNA sequence: TGTGCCAGCAGCTTAGCTAGCGAGTTCAAGTCAGATACGCAGTATTTT.

This clone has just one count. The rearrangement links TRBV28 to TRBJ2-5; D unclear. Germline values: CDR1 MDHEN, CDR2 SYDVKM. The CDR3 length is 14 residues. Trimming left V 3 bases short and J 2 bases short, with 10 bases between. The CDR3 loop is CASSFLAVQETQYF. The CDR3 nucleotides read TGTGCCAGCAGTTTTCTGGCGGTTCAAGAGACCCAGTACTTC. Full variable domain (missing parts from reference TRBV28 and TRBJ2-5): DVKVTQSSRYLVKRTGEKVFLECVQDMDHENMFWYRQDPGLGLRLIYFSYDVKMKEKGDIPEGYSVSREKKERFSLILESASTNQTSMYLCASSFLAVQETQYFGPGTRLLVL.

This chain joins TRBV19 and TRBJ1-6; tentatively, D is TRBD1 (6 bases). The CDR3 contains 14 residues. Trimming took off 3 bases at V and 11 bases at J, with 14 bases between the two ends. Germline loops: CDR1 LNHDA, CDR2 SQIVND (reference sequence). CDR3 nucleotides: TGTGCCAGTAGTATCCTCGGACAGAGGCCACCCCTCCACTTT. Its translation: CASSILGQRPPLHF.

The gene calls are TRBV7-9 and TRBJ1-5; 9 nucleotides line up with TRBD1. The germline CDR1 and CDR2 sequences are SEHNR and FQNEAQ (reference sequence). This CDR3 comprises 18 residues. V was pared by 6 bases and J by 2 bases, with 14 bases of the junction left unmatched. The CDR3 DNA sequence: TGTGCCAGCAGTTCCACCGGGTGGGGACAGGGAGGCAATCAGCCCCAGCATTTT. The encoded protein is CASSSTGWGQGGNQPQHF.

The rearrangement uses TRBV9 and TRBJ2-7, with D unclear. CDR3 length: 12 amino acids. V lost 2 bases and J 3 bases, leaving 6 bases between the germline ends. CDR1 and CDR2 from the germline V gene are SGDLS and YYNGEE. The CDR3 region is CASSVVDYEQYF. CDR3 DNA sequence: TGTGCCAGCAGCGTCGTAGACTACGAGCAGTACTTC.

The chain recombines TRBV28 with TRBJ1-2; no reliable D call. The CDR3 spans 14 residues. Trimming removed 3 bases at V and 3 bases at J, with 11 bases between. CDR1 MDHEN and CDR2 SYDVKM come from the germline V gene. In nucleotides, the CDR3 is TGTGCCAGCAGTTTCGGCACGACCCACTATGGCTACACCTTC. Translating gives CASSFGTTHYGYTF.

The J gene is TRBJ2-5, the V gene TRBV7-2; maybe TRBD2 (7 bases). This CDR3 is built from 17 residues. Trimming took off 2 bases at V and 5 bases at J, with 21 bases between the two ends. Germline V lookup: CDR1 SGHTA, CDR2 FQGNSA. CDR3 loop: CASSLNYRGAPPETQYF. CDR3 DNA sequence: TGTGCCAGCAGCTTAAATTATCGGGGGGCCCCACCGGAGACCCAGTACTTC.

The chain combines TRBV9 with TRBJ2-7; no firm D call. This CDR3 spans 9 amino acids. Germline V gene data show CDR1 as SGDLS and CDR2 as YYNGEE. V was shortened by 4 bases and J by 12 bases, with 8 bases between the two germline ends. CDR3 DNA sequence: TGTGCCAGCAGCTACAAGAGGTACTTC. This codes for CASSYKRYF.

This rearrangement joins TRBV4-1 to TRBJ1-4; D unclear. CDR1 is MGHRA, CDR2 YSYEKL, per germline. The CDR3 is 15 residues long. With 2 bases removed from V and 5 bases from J, the gap between germline ends came to 12 bases. The CDR3 loop reads CASSQHSSENEKLFF. The CDR3 coding sequence is TGCGCCAGCAGCCAACACTCCTCGGAAAATGAAAAACTGTTTTTT.

The rearrangement joins TRBV6-5 to TRBJ2-7; 8 nucleotides line up with TRBD2. The germline CDR1 and CDR2 sequences are MNHEY and SVGAGI. V lost 8 bases, J lost 7 bases, and 13 bases stayed unmatched. The CDR3 spans 14 residues. CDR3 DNA sequence: TGTGCCAGCCTACGTGGCGGGGGGCCGGGTGAGCAGTACTTC. Translated: CASLRGGGPGEQYF.

The gene calls are TRBV23-1 and TRBJ2-1; D perhaps matches TRBD1 (6 bases). TRBV23-1 is given ORF status, its function remaining uncertain. This CDR3 has 13 amino acids. With 3 bases removed from V and 6 bases from J, the gap between germline ends came to 9 bases. For the CDR3, the DNA is TGCGCCAGCAGTCACCCCAGGGGCAATGAGCAGTTCTTC. Translating gives CASSHPRGNEQFF.

J is TRBJ2-5 and V is TRBV5-1, with D possibly being TRBD1 or TRBD2 (6 bases each). Germline V gene sequence: CDR1 SGHRS, CDR2 YFSETQ. Trimming cost V 7 bases and J 3 bases, with 19 bases left between them. The CDR3 covers 15 residues. The CDR3 DNA sequence: TGCGCCAGCTCCCCCGGGAGCAGGGGAAAAGAGACCCAGTACTTC. Translation: CASSPGSRGKETQYF.

The rearrangement links TRBV6-5 to TRBJ2-7, with 10 bases lining up with TRBD1. Germline V gene sequence: CDR1 MNHEY, CDR2 SVGAGI. The CDR3 has 13 residues. V shed 9 bases and J 3 bases; nucleotides not matched to a gene: 5. The chain's CDR3 is CASLDRGIYEQYF. CDR3 in DNA: TGTGCCAGTCTGGACAGGGGGATCTACGAGCAGTACTTC.

The V gene is TRBV4-3, the J gene TRBJ2-7; TRBD2 agrees at 9 bases. This CDR3 comprises 17 residues. Germline V lookup: CDR1 LGHNA, CDR2 YSLEER. The V segment lost 4 bases and the J segment 4 bases; nucleotides outside the gene matches: 14. The CDR3 nucleotides are TGCGCCAGCAGCCTCCATAGCGGGGGATCCACCCGGTACGAGCAGTACTTC. This translates into CASSLHSGGSTRYEQYF.

This chain uses TRBV27 with TRBJ1-6; possibly TRBD1 for D (5 bases). Germline loops: CDR1 MNHEY, CDR2 SMNVEV (reference sequence). Trimming cost V 3 bases and J 0 bases, with 12 bases left between them. The CDR3 extends over 17 amino acids. The CDR3 DNA sequence: TGTGCCAGCAGTTTTTCCCGGGGGAGCTCCTATAATTCACCCCTCCACTTT. Translating gives CASSFSRGSSYNSPLHF.

The chain joins TRBV4-3 to TRBJ2-3; D tentatively fits TRBD1 or TRBD2 (6 bases each). The CDR3 consists of 18 residues. V was shortened by 0 bases and J by 2 bases, with 18 bases between the two germline ends. Looked up from germline, CDR1 is LGHNA and CDR2 is YSLEER. In nucleotides, the CDR3 is TGCGCCAGCAGCCAAGAGAGCAAACCGGGGGCCGTCACAGATACGCAGTATTTT. This codes for CASSQESKPGAVTDTQYF.